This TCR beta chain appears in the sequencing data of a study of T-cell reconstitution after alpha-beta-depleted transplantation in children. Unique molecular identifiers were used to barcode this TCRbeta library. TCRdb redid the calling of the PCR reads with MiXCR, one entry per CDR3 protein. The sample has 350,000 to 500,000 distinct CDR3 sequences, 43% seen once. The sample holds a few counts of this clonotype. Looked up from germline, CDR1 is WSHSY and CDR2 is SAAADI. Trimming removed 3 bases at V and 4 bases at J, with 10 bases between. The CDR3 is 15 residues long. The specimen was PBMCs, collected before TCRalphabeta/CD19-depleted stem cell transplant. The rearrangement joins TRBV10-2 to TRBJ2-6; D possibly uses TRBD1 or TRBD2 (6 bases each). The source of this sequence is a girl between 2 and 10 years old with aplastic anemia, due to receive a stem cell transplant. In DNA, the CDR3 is TGCGCCAGCAGTGATAAAGGGGGGGGGGCCAACGTCCTGACTTTC. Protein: CASSDKGGGANVLTF.